What follows describes a single T cell receptor (beta chain). Other DNA sequences in this specimen translate into the identical CDR3. This record comes from a study of blood T cell repertoires in COVID-19. The junction had 4 bases not matched to a gene; V was cut back by 3 bases and J by 3 bases. The CDR3 totals 14 residues. CDR1 KGHSH and CDR2 LQKENI come from the germline V gene. TCRdb's table, derived via immunoSEQ multiplex PCR, lists solely in-frame clones and lacks some. The profile shows roughly 130,000 clones, about four fifths of them singletons. The sample comprised PBMCs or T cells enriched from blood (not recorded which). The clonotype was recovered from a middle-aged man who had recovered from COVID-19. The V and J genes are TRBV18 and TRBJ1-2; the match to TRBD1 covers 7 bases. Here the CDR3 DNA reads TGTGCCAGCTCACCTCCAGGGGGGCACTATGGCTACACCTTC. Its translation is CASSPPGGHYGYTF.